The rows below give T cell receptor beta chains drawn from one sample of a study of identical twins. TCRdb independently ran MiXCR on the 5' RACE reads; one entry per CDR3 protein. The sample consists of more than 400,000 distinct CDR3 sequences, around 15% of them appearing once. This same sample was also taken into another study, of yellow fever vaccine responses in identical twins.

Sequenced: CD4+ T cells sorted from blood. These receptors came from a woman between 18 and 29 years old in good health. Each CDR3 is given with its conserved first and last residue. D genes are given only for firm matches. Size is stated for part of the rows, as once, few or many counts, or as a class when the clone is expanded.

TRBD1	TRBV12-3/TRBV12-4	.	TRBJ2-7	TGTGCCAGCAACGTGGACAGGGGAAATATCTACGAGCAGTACTTC	CASNVDRGNIYEQYF
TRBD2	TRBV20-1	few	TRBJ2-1	TGCAGTGCTAGAGTTGTTGCGGGAGGGCCGGTAAATGAGCAGTTCTTC	CSARVVAGGPVNEQFF
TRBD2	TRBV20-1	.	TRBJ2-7	TGCAGTGCTACCCCTCTGACTAGCGCCTACGAGCAGTACTTC	CSATPLTSAYEQYF
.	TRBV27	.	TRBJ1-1	TGTGCCAGCAGCTACAGGCGGCCCGCTATGAACACTGAAGCTTTCTTT	CASSYRRPAMNTEAFF
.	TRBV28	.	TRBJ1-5	TGTGGGACGTGGGACCGCCGTCGTGATCAGCCCCAGCATTTT	CGTWDRRRDQPQHF
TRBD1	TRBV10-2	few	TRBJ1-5	TGCGCCAGCAGGACAGGGGCCTTCAATCAGCCCCAGCATTTT	CASRTGAFNQPQHF
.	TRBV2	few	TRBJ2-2	TGTGCCAGCAGTGACGAGGGGGGGCGCACCGGGGAGCTGTTTTTT	CASSDEGGRTGELFF
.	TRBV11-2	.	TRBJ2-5	TGTGCCAGCAGCACACCCGGGACAATCGAGACCCAGTACTTC	CASSTPGTIETQYF
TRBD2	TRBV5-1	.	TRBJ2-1	TGCGCCAGCATAGCGGGGATTAGCTCCTACAATGAGCAGTTCTTC	CASIAGISSYNEQFF
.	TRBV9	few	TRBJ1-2	TGTGCCAGCAGCGCCTCGGGGGGAGACTATGGCTACACCTTC	CASSASGGDYGYTF
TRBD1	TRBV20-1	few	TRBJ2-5	TGCAGTGCTTCGACCGGGACAGGGTACCAAGAGACCCAGTACTTC	CSASTGTGYQETQYF
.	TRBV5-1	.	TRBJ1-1	TGCGCCAGCAGCTTGGTGGCGGGTGAAGCTTTCTTT	CASSLVAGEAFF
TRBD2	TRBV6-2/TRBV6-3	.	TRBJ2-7	TGTGCCAGCAGTTACTTTCGACTAGCGGGAGGCTACGAGCAGTACTTC	CASSYFRLAGGYEQYF
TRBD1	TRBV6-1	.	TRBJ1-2	TGTGCCAGCAGCCCCGAACAGGGGAATGGCTACACCTTC	CASSPEQGNGYTF
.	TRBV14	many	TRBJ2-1	TGTGCCAGCAGCCAAGAGATCTACAATGAGCAGTTCTTC	CASSQEIYNEQFF
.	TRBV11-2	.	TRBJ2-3	TGTGCCAGCAGCTCGGGGGTCAGGGGCGCGGGACGGGATACGCAGTATTTT	CASSSGVRGAGRDTQYF
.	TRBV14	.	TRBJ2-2	TGTGCCAGCAGCCAAGGAGGCCAGGCTAACACCGGGGAGCTGTTTTTT	CASSQGGQANTGELFF
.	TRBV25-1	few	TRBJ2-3	TGTGCCAGCAGTGAATATATGTCAGGGTCGCAGTATTTT	CASSEYMSGSQYF
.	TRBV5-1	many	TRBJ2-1	TGCGCCAGCAGCTTGGATTCACGTCAGGGTAATGAGCAGTTCTTC	CASSLDSRQGNEQFF
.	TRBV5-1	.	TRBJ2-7	TGCGCCAGCAGCTTGGACGGGATCTCCAACGAGCAGTACTTC	CASSLDGISNEQYF
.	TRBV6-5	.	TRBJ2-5	TGTGCCAGCAGGGAGTGGGAGACCCAGTACTTC	CASREWETQYF
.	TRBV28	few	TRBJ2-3	TGTGCCAGCAGTTTGGCACTTAGCACAGATACGCAGTATTTT	CASSLALSTDTQYF
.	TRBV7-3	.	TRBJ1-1	TGTGCCAGCAGCTTATCGCCCGGGGGGAACACTGAAGCTTTCTTT	CASSLSPGGNTEAFF
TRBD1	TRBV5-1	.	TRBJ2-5	TGCGCCAGCAGCGCCGGGGGACAGGGGAAAGAGACCCAGTACTTC	CASSAGGQGKETQYF
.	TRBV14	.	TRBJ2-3	TGTGCCAGCAGCCAAGCGGGGGCCAACACAGATACGCAGTATTTT	CASSQAGANTDTQYF
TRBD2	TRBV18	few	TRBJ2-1	TGTGCCAGCTCCCCTAGCGGGAGAAACAATGAGCAGTTCTTC	CASSPSGRNNEQFF
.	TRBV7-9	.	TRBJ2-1	TGTGCCAGCAGCTTCTGGGACTTCGACAATGAGCAGTTCTTC	CASSFWDFDNEQFF
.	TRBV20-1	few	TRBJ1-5	TGCAGTGGGGCGGAGGGGAATCAGCCCCAGCATTTT	CSGAEGNQPQHF
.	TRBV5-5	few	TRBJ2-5	TGTGCCAGCAGCGGGCCGGGTGGGGAGACCCAGTACTTC	CASSGPGGETQYF
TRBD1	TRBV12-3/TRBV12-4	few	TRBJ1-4	TGTGCCAGCAGAGAGGGACAGGCTACTGAAAAACTGTTTTTT	CASREGQATEKLFF
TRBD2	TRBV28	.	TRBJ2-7	TGTGCCAGCAACTACGCGGGACTAGCGGGAGGTCAAAGCTCCTACGAGCAGTACTTC	CASNYAGLAGGQSSYEQYF
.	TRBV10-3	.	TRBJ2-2	TGTGCCATCAGTGGACAGATGAACACCGGGGAGCTGTTTTTT	CAISGQMNTGELFF
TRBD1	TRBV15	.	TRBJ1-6	TGTGCCACCAGCAGAGATCTAGACAGGGGGAATTCACCCCTCCACTTT	CATSRDLDRGNSPLHF
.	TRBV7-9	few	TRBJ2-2	TGTGCCAGCAGCTTCGGAACCACCGGGGAGCTGTTTTTT	CASSFGTTGELFF
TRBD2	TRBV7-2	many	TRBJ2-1	TGTGCCAGCAGCTCGAATAGCGGGTACTCGGGTGAGCAGTTCTTC	CASSSNSGYSGEQFF
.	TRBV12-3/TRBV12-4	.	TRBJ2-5	TGTGCCAGCACCACGAAGCAAGAGACCCAGTACTTC	CASTTKQETQYF
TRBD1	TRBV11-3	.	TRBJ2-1	TGTGCCAGCAGCTTCGGGACAGGGGGCTTTGATGAGCAGTTCTTC	CASSFGTGGFDEQFF